The text below deals with one T cell receptor (beta chain). This sample was taken from a study of control samples from healthy donors and cancer patients. The data were produced by immunoSEQ multiplex PCR, yet TCRdb's version contains in-frame clones alone and is incomplete. The table lists roughly 76,000 clones, just under 95% of them singletons. The receptor comes from a woman under 30 in good health. Sample: blood.

The CDR3 loop is CASSRRPTSGRLNEQFF. As DNA, the CDR3 is TGCGCCAGCAGCCGACGACCGACTAGCGGGAGACTAAATGAGCAGTTCTTC. J is TRBJ2-1 and V is TRBV4-3, with TRBD2 matching 12 bases. The germline gives CDR1 LGHNA, CDR2 YSLEER. The CDR3 has 17 residues. J lost 7 bases, V lost 4 bases, and 11 bases had no gene match.